The subject of this entry is one TCR beta chain. The antigen remains unidentified. The data stem from a study of T cells expressing NK-cell markers. Study background: Cells sorted as CD3+CD56+NKG2C+, CD3+CD56+NKG2C- and CD3+CD56-NKG2C+ T cells supplied the TCR beta repertoires.

The germline CDR1 and CDR2 sequences are SGDLS and YYNGEE. The CDR3 totals 14 residues. Each CDR3 protein gets one entry in TCRdb, which reprocessed the 5' RACE reads and gives no DNA. Across roughly 390,000 distinct CDR3 sequences, the top ten clones capture approximately 11% of the sample. Findings and limits, study-wide: Once again these clonotypes came out on top in the CD3+CD56-NKG2C+ fraction of several donors. Top CD8+ clonotypes included the dominant CD3+CD56+NKG2C+ clonotypes in a handful of donors. It remained uncertain whether the expanded NKG2C+ T cell clones were specific for HCMV antigens.

The source material was blood T cells: a sorted CD56 or NKG2C T cell subset, CD4+ or CD8+ T cells, or bulk PBMC T cells (not recorded which). The receptor was derived from a woman between 45 and 60 years old in good health. This chain joins TRBV9 and TRBJ2-3. CDR3: CASSVELGADTQYF.